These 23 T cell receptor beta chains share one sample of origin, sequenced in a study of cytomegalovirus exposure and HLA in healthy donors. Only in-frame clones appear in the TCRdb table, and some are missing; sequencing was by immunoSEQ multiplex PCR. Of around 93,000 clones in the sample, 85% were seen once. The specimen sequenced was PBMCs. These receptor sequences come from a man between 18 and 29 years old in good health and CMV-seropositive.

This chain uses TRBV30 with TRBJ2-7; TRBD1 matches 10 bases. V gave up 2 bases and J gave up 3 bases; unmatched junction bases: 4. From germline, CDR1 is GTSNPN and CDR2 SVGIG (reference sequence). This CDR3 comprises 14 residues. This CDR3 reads CAWSPGTGDYEQYF. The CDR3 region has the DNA TGTGCCTGGAGTCCGGGGACAGGGGACTACGAGCAGTACTTC.

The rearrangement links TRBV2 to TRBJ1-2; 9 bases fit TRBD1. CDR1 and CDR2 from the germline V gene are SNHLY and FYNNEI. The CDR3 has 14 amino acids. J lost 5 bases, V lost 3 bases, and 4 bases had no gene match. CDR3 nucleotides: TGTGCCAGCAGTGAGTGGACAGGGGAATATGGCTACACCTTC. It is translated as CASSEWTGEYGYTF.

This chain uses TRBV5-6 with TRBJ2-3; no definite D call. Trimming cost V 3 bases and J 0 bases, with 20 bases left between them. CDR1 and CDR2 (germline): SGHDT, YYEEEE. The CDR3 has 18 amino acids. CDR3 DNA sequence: TGTGCCAGCAGCTCGTATAGCCCCACCGCGGAGAGCACAGATACGCAGTATTTT. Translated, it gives CASSSYSPTAESTDTQYF.

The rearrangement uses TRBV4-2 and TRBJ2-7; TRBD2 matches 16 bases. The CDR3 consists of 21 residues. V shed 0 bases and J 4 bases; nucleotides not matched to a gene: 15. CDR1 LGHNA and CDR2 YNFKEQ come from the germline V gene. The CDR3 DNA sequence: TGTGCCAGCAGCCAAGATTGGGTGGGGGCGGGACTAGCGGGAGGGGAATACGAGCAGTACTTC. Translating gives CASSQDWVGAGLAGGEYEQYF.

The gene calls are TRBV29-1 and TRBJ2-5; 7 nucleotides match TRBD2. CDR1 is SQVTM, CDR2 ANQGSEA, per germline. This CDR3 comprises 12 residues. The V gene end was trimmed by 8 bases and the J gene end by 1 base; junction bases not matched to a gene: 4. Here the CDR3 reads CSPRTSQETQYF. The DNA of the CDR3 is TGCAGCCCGAGGACTAGCCAAGAGACCCAGTACTTC.

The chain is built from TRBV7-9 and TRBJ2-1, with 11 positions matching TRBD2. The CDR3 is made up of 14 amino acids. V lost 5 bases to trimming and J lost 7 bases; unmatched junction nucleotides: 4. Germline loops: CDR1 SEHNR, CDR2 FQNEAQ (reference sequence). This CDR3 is CASSLLAGVNEQFF. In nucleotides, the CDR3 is TGTGCCAGCAGCCTACTAGCGGGAGTAAATGAGCAGTTCTTC.

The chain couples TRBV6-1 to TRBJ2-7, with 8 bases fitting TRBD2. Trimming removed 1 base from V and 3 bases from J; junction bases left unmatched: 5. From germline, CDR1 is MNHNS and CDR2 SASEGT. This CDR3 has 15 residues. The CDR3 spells CASSEEGLDYYEQYV. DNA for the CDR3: TGTGCCAGCAGTGAAGAGGGACTAGATTACTACGAGCAGTACGTC.

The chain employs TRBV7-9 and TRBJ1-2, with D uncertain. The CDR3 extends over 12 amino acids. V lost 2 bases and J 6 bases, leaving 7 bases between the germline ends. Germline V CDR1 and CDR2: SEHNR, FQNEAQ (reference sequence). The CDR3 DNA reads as TGTGCCAGCAGCTTATCACCTAATGGCTACACCTTC. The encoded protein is CASSLSPNGYTF.

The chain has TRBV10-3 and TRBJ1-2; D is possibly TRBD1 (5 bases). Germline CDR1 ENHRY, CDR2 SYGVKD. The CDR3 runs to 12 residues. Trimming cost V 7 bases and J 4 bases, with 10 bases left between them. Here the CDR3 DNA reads TGTGCCATCAAGACAGAGAGCTATGGCTACACCTTC. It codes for CAIKTESYGYTF.

For the CDR3, the DNA is TGTGCCAGCAGCGTAGGCAGGGGTGATACGCAGTATTTT. It specifies CASSVGRGDTQYF. The rearrangement uses TRBV9 and TRBJ2-3; tentative D call: TRBD1 (6 bases). The V gene lost 0 bases and the J gene lost 6 bases, with 8 bases spanning the gap. The V gene's germline CDR1 is SGDLS and CDR2 YYNGEE. The length of the CDR3 is 13 residues.

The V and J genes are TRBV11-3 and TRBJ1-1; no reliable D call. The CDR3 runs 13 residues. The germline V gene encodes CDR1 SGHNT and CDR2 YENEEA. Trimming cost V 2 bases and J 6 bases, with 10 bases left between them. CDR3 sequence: CASSLIPMAEAFF. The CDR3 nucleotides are TGTGCCAGCAGCTTAATCCCTATGGCTGAAGCTTTCTTT.

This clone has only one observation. The CDR3 nucleotides read TGTGCCAGCAGTGAGTTATATATGAGGGGGAACAATCAGCCCCAGCATTTT. The encoded protein is CASSELYMRGNNQPQHF. V usage is TRBV2 and J usage is TRBJ1-5; D possibly corresponds to TRBD1 (6 bases). The CDR3 extends over 17 amino acids. The V gene lost 3 bases and the J gene lost 3 bases, with 18 bases spanning the gap. Per the germline V gene, CDR1 is SNHLY and CDR2 is FYNNEI.

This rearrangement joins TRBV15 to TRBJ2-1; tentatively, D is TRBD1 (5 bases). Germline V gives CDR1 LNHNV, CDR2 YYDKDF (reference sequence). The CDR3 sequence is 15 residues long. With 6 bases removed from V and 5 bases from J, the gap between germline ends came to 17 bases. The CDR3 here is CATSQTRQPNNEQFF. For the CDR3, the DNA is TGTGCCACCAGTCAGACACGACAGCCTAACAATGAGCAGTTCTTC.

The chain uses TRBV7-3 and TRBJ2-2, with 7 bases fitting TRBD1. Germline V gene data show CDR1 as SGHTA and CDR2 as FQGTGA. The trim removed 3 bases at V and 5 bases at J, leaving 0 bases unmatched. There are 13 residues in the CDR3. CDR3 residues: CASSLTGTGELFF. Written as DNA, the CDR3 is TGTGCCAGCAGCTTGACAGGGACCGGGGAGCTGTTTTTT.

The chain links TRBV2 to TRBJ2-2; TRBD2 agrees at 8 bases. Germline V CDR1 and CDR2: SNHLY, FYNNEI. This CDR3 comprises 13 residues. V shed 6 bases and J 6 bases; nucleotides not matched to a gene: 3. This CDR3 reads CASSNSGAGELFF. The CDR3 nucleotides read TGTGCCAGCAGCAATAGCGGGGCCGGGGAGCTGTTTTTT.

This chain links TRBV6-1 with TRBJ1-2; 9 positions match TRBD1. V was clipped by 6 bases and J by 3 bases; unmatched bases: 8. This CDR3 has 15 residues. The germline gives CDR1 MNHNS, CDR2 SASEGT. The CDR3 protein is CASRGTGGDYYGYTF. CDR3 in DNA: TGTGCCAGCAGGGGAACAGGGGGCGATTACTATGGCTACACCTTC.

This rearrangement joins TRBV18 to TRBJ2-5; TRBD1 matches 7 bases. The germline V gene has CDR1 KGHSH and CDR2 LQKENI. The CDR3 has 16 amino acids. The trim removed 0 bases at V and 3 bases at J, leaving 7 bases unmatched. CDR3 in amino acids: CASSPPRRQGEETQYF. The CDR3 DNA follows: TGTGCCAGCTCACCACCGAGGAGACAGGGAGAAGAGACCCAGTACTTC.

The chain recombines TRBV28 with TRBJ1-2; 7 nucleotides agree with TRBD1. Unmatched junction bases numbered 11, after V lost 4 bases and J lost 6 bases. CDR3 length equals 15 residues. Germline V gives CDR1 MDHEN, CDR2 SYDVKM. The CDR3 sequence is CASSSPGGTTNGYTF. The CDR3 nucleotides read TGTGCCAGCAGTTCCCCAGGGGGTACAACAAATGGCTACACCTTC.

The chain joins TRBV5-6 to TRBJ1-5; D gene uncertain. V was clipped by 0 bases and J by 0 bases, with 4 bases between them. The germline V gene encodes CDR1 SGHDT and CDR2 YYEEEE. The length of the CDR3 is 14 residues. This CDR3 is CASSLDRSNQPQHF. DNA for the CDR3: TGTGCCAGCAGCTTGGATCGTAGCAATCAGCCCCAGCATTTT.

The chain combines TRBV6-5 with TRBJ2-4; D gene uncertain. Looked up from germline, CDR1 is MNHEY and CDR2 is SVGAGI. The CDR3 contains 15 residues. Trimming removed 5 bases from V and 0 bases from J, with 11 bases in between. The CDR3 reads CASSAGGLAKNIQYF. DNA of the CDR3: TGTGCCAGCAGTGCAGGTGGGCTAGCCAAAAACATTCAGTACTTC.

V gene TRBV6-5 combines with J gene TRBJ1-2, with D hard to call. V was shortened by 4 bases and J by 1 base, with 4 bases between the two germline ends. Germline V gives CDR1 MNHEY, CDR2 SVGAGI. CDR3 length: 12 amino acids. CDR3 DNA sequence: TGTGCCAGCAGTTCTATTAACTATGGCTACACCTTC. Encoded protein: CASSSINYGYTF.

The CDR3 reads CASSSLGREGRETQYF. In DNA, the CDR3 is TGTGCCAGCAGCTCGCTAGGGCGGGAGGGCCGGGAGACCCAGTACTTC. The V and J genes are TRBV11-2 and TRBJ2-5; 9 positions match TRBD2. V trimming: 4 bases; J trimming: 5 bases; junction bases outside the gene matches: 11. Germline values: CDR1 SGHAT, CDR2 FQNNGV. CDR3 length equals 16 residues.

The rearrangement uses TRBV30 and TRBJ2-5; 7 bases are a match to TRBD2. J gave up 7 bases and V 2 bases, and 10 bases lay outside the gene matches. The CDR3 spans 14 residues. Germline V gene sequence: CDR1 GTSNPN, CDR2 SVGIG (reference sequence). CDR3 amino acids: CAWSPTSALWTQYF. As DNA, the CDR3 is TGTGCCTGGAGTCCTACTAGCGCTTTATGGACCCAGTACTTC.